The entry that follows covers one T cell receptor beta chain sequence. Its target is not known. The sample comes from a study of metastatic and nonmetastatic thyroid tumors. Study details: It was across blood and tumor or nodule tissue from malignant and benign thyroid patients that repertoires were compared. General study results and limits: As reported, TCR beta diversity in blood and tumor was significantly higher in malignant thyroid tumors than in benign nodules.

Treatment of any kind had been given to no patient before thyroid surgery. The germline V gene encodes CDR1 DFQATT and CDR2 SNEGSKA (reference sequence). With 4 bases removed from V and 1 base from J, the gap between germline ends came to 21 bases. CDR3 length: 17 residues. Authors' methods: Variation in CDR3 across clinicopathological groups served as the basis for constructing a distant-metastasis classifier in papillary thyroid cancer. TCRdb reanalyzed the PCR reads via MiXCR. The V and J calls here are based on TCRdb, not the publication. Among around 52,000 clones listed, 25% to 35% were seen once.

This rearrangement joins TRBV20-1 to TRBJ2-3; TRBD2 is a possible D gene (6 bases). Sequences were obtained from blood. The receptor was isolated from a female donor with papillary thyroid cancer or a benign thyroid nodule (not recorded which). Some clones in this sample may be carry-over from other donors' samples. CDR3 sequence reads: CSAMGLPVVVGTDTQYF. CDR3 DNA: TGCAGTGCTATGGGACTCCCCGTCGTGGTCGGCACAGATACGCAGTATTTT.